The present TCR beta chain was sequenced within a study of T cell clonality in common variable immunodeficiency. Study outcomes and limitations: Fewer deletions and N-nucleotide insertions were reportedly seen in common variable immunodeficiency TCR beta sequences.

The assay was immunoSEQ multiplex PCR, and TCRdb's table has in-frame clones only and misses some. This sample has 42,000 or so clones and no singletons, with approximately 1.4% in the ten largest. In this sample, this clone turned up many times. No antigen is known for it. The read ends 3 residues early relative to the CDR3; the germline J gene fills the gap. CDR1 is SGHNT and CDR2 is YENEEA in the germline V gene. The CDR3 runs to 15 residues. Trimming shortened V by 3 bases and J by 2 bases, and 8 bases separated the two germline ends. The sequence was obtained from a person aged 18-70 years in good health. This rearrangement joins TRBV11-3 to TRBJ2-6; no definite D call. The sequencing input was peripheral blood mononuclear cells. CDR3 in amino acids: CASSFGPPGANVLTF. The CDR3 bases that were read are TGTGCCAGCAGCTTTGGCCCGCCTGGGGCCAACGTC.